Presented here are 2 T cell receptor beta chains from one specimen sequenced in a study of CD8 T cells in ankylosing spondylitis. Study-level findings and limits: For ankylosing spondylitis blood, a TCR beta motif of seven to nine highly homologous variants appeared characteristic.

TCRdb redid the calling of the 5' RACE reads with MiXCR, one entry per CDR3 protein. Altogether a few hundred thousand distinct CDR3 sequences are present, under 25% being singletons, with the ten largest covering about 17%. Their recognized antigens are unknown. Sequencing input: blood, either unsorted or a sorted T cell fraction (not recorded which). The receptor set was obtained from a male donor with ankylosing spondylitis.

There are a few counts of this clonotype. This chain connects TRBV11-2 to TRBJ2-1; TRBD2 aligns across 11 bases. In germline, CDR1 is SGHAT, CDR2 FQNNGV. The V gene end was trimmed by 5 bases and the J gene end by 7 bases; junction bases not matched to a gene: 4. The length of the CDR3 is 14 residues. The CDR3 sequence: CASSPLAGGNEQFF. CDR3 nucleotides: TGTGCCAGCAGCCCCTTAGCGGGAGGGAATGAGCAGTTCTTC.

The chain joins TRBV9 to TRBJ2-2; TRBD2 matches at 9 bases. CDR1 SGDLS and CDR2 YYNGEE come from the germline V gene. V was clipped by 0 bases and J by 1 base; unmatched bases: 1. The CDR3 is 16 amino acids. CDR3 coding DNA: TGTGCCAGCAGCGTAGTAGCGGGAGTGAACACCGGGGAGCTGTTTTTT. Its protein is CASSVVAGVNTGELFF.